The 18 T cell receptor beta chains reported below all come from one sample, sequenced in a study of blood T cell repertoires in COVID-19. Only in-frame clones appear in the TCRdb table, and some are missing; sequencing was by immunoSEQ multiplex PCR. The sample comprises approximately 180,000 clones, around 87% of which are singletons, and around 2.7% rests with the top ten. Sequencing used peripheral blood. The origin of the receptors is a man between 35 and 55 years old with active or convalescent COVID-19.

V is TRBV6-5 and J is TRBJ2-7; the match to TRBD1 covers 9 bases. Germline assignment: CDR1 MNHEY and CDR2 SVGAGI. The CDR3 is 16 amino acids. Trimming cost V 0 bases and J 1 base; bases outside gene matches: 4. The CDR3 sequence is CASSYSGTGFSYEQYF. DNA for the CDR3: TGTGCCAGCAGTTACTCGGGGACAGGGTTTTCCTACGAGCAGTACTTC.

The gene calls are TRBV5-4 and TRBJ1-5, with D maybe TRBD1 (5 bases). CDR1 and CDR2 (germline): SGHNT, YYREEE (reference sequence). Trimming took 4 bases from V and 0 from J, leaving 8 bases between them. CDR3 length equals 14 residues. CDR3 in amino acids: CASSADSSNQPQHF. The CDR3 region has the DNA TGTGCCAGCAGCGCTGACAGTAGCAATCAGCCCCAGCATTTT.

V gene TRBV4-3 combines with J gene TRBJ2-7, with 7 bases lining up with TRBD2. Germline V lookup: CDR1 LGHNA, CDR2 YSLEER. The CDR3 runs 13 residues. V gave up 4 bases and J gave up 7 bases; unmatched junction bases: 7. CDR3 amino acids: CASSPRAGDEQYF. The CDR3 coding sequence is TGCGCCAGCAGCCCCAGGGCGGGGGATGAGCAGTACTTC.

J is TRBJ1-6 and V is TRBV7-2; 7 bases fit TRBD1. The CDR3 is 16 amino acids. The V segment lost 5 bases and the J segment 6 bases; nucleotides outside the gene matches: 10. CDR1 and CDR2 (germline): SGHTA, FQGNSA. Here the CDR3 reads CASSDPGSGGNSPLHF. CDR3 DNA sequence: TGTGCCAGCAGCGACCCCGGTTCAGGGGGTAATTCACCCCTCCACTTT.

The rearrangement joins TRBV29-1 to TRBJ1-2, with 8 bases aligning to TRBD1. CDR3 length equals 14 residues. Unmatched junction bases numbered 7, after V lost 3 bases and J lost 4 bases. Germline loops: CDR1 SQVTM, CDR2 ANQGSEA. The CDR3 DNA follows: TGCAGCGTTGACGGACAGGGCGGTGGCTATGGCTACACCTTC. Its protein is CSVDGQGGGYGYTF. Together with reference TRBV29-1 and TRBJ1-2, the CDR3 gives the full variable domain: SAVISQKPSRDICQRGTSLTIQCQVDSQVTMMFWYRQQPGQSLTLIATANQGSEATYESGFVIDKFPISRPNLTFSTLTVSNMSPEDSSIYLCSVDGQGGGYGYTFGSGTRLTVV.

The rearrangement joins TRBV27 to TRBJ2-7, with 8 bases identical to TRBD1. CDR1 and CDR2 (germline): MNHEY, SMNVEV (reference sequence). This CDR3 region has 16 residues. The ends lost 6 bases at V and 2 bases at J; junction bases unmatched: 12. This CDR3 is CASSLGGTGGTYEQYF. The DNA for the CDR3 is TGTGCCAGCAGCCTAGGAGGGACAGGTGGTACCTACGAGCAGTACTTC.

The genes are TRBV29-1 and TRBJ1-1; TRBD1 agrees at 7 bases. Germline CDR1 reads SQVTM; CDR2 reads ANQGSEA. The CDR3 extends over 13 amino acids. The J segment lost 4 bases and the V segment lost 4 bases, leaving 6 bases of the junction unmatched. CDR3 residues: CSVARAGGTEAFF. In DNA, the CDR3 is TGCAGCGTTGCTCGAGCAGGGGGCACTGAAGCTTTCTTT.

The chain links TRBV2 to TRBJ1-1; a weak D match, TRBD1 (5 bases). The CDR3 consists of 14 residues. CDR1 is SNHLY and CDR2 is FYNNEI in the germline V gene. V lost 3 bases to trimming and J lost 4 bases, with 12 bases between them. The CDR3 sequence is CASSEGLQRTEAFF. Here the CDR3 DNA reads TGTGCCAGCAGTGAGGGACTCCAGCGCACTGAAGCTTTCTTT.

This chain connects TRBV6-5 to TRBJ1-6; D remains ambiguous. CDR1 and CDR2 (germline): MNHEY, SVGAGI. This CDR3 spans 14 amino acids. V gave up 7 bases and J gave up 10 bases, with 17 bases separating them. The CDR3 region is CASTLATEGSPLHF. The CDR3 DNA sequence: TGTGCCAGCACCTTAGCGACCGAAGGGTCACCCCTCCACTTT.

Note on this clone: At one end, the junction sequence differs from germline, possibly due to a read error. V gene TRBV19 combines with J gene TRBJ2-6, with D possibly TRBD2 on 7 matching bases. CDR3 size: 20 residues. Germline V CDR1 and CDR2: LNHDA, SQIVND (reference sequence). The CDR3 sequence: CVSSEVLAGAGSSGANVLTF. The CDR3 nucleotides are TGTGTCAGTAGTGAGGTGTTGGCGGGGGCAGGGTCCTCTGGGGCCAACGTCCTGACTTTC. The whole variable domain, filled in from reference TRBV19 and TRBJ2-6, reads DGGITQSPKYLFRKEGQNVTLSCEQNLNHDAMYWYRQDPGQGLRLIYYSQIVNDFQKGDIAEGYSVSREKKESFPLTVTSAQKNPTAFYLCVSSEVLAGAGSSGANVLTFGAGSRLTVL.

The chain carries TRBV16 and TRBJ1-2, with TRBD1 identical over 7 bases. Germline loops: CDR1 KGHSY, CDR2 FQNENV. Unmatched junction bases numbered 12, after V lost 5 bases and J lost 9 bases. The CDR3 spans 14 residues. CDR3 protein: CASSTSSGGGSYTF. The CDR3 DNA reads as TGTGCCAGCAGCACTTCCTCAGGGGGAGGAAGCTACACCTTC.

The chain carries TRBV7-2 and TRBJ2-3; D may be TRBD2 (5 bases). This CDR3 is built from 16 residues. The germline V gene encodes CDR1 SGHTA and CDR2 FQGNSA. The V end was cut by 3 bases, the J end by 2 bases, with 15 bases between. The CDR3 DNA reads TGTGCCAGCAGCTTCGGAGTTAGCGCCAACACAGATACGCAGTATTTT. Translation gives CASSFGVSANTDTQYF.

This clone was seen more than once but under ten times. V usage is TRBV15 and J usage is TRBJ1-4; D is undetermined. V lost 5 bases and J 8 bases, leaving 12 bases between the germline ends. The germline V gene encodes CDR1 LNHNV and CDR2 YYDKDF (reference sequence). CDR3 length: 13 amino acids. The CDR3 loop reads CATSRGTVEKLFF. The CDR3 DNA follows: TGTGCCACCAGCCGAGGAACAGTCGAAAAACTGTTTTTT.

The chain recombines TRBV30 with TRBJ2-3; 8 bases map to TRBD1. The CDR3 is 15 amino acids. The germline gives CDR1 GTSNPN, CDR2 SVGIG (reference sequence). The J segment lost 2 bases and the V segment lost 3 bases, leaving 7 bases of the junction unmatched. The CDR3: CAWRKQGAYTDTQYF. In DNA form, the CDR3 reads TGTGCCTGGAGAAAGCAGGGGGCTTACACAGATACGCAGTATTTT. Together with reference TRBV30 and TRBJ2-3, the CDR3 gives the full variable domain: SQTIHQWPATLVQPVGSPLSLECTVEGTSNPNLYWYRQAAGRGLQLLFYSVGIGQISSEVPQNLSASRPQDRQFILSSKKLLLSDSGFYLCAWRKQGAYTDTQYFGPGTRLTVL.

The chain combines TRBV13 with TRBJ2-1; 7 nucleotides align to TRBD2. This CDR3 comprises 14 residues. The V gene's germline CDR1 is PRHDT and CDR2 FYEKMQ (reference sequence). V was pared by 3 bases and J by 6 bases, with 5 bases of the junction left unmatched. The CDR3 sequence: CASSFRGVGNEQFF. CDR3 sequence (DNA): TGTGCCAGCAGCTTTCGGGGGGTGGGCAATGAGCAGTTCTTC.

The V call is TRBV15, the J call TRBJ1-6; D may be TRBD1 (5 bases). V was trimmed by 6 bases and J by 7 bases, leaving 10 bases between them. Germline assignment: CDR1 LNHNV and CDR2 YYDKDF (reference sequence). CDR3 length: 13 amino acids. This CDR3 is CATRGHLNSPLHF. DNA for the CDR3: TGTGCCACCAGAGGACACCTAAATTCACCCCTCCACTTT.

The gene calls are TRBV7-9 and TRBJ2-2; unclear D gene. Germline CDR1 reads SEHNR; CDR2 reads FQNEAQ (reference sequence). The V end lost 6 bases, the J end lost 1 base, and 9 bases lay between the germline ends. The length of the CDR3 is 14 residues. CDR3 sequence: CASRSPGNTGELFF. As DNA, the CDR3 is TGTGCCAGCAGATCTCCAGGGAACACCGGGGAGCTGTTTTTT.

This clone was counted once. J is TRBJ2-3 and V is TRBV27; 9 positions match TRBD2. V shed 0 bases, J shed 3 bases, and the junction held 13 bases outside the gene matches. The CDR3 spans 19 residues. Germline V CDR1 and CDR2: MNHEY, SMNVEV (reference sequence). In DNA form, the CDR3 reads TGTGCCAGCAGTTTATCAGGATTGCGGGCGGGGGGGCGTACAGATACGCAGTATTTT. Translation: CASSLSGLRAGGRTDTQYF.